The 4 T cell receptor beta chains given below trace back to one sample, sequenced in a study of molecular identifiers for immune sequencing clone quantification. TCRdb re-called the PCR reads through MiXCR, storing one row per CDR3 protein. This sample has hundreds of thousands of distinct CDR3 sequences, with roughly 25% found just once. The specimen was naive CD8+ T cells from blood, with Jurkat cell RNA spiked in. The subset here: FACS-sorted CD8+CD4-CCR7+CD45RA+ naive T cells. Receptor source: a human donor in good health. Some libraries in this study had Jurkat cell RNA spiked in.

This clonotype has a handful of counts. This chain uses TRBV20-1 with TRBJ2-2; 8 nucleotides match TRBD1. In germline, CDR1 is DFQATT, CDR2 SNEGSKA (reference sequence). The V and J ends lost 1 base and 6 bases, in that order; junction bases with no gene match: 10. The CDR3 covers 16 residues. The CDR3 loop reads CSARGTGQAFSGELFF. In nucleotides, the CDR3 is TGCAGTGCTAGAGGTACGGGACAGGCGTTCTCCGGGGAGCTGTTTTTT.

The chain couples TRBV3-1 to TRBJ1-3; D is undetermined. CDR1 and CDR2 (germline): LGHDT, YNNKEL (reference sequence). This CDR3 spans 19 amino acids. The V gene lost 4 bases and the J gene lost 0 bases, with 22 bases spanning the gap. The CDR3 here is CASSPRWGVAPNSGNTIYF. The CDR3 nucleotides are TGTGCCAGCAGCCCCCGGTGGGGTGTTGCCCCTAACTCTGGAAACACCATATATTTT.

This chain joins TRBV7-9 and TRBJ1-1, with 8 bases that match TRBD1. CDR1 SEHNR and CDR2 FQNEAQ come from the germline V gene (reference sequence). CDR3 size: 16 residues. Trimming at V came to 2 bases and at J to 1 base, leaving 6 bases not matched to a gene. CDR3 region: CASSLSGTGKNTEAFF. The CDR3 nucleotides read TGTGCCAGCAGCTTAAGTGGGACAGGAAAGAACACTGAAGCTTTCTTT. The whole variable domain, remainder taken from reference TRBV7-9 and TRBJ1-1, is DTGVSQNPRHKITKRGQNVTFRCDPISEHNRLYWYRQTLGQGPEFLTYFQNEAQLEKSRLLSDRFSAERPKGSFSTLEIQRTEQGDSAMYLCASSLSGTGKNTEAFFGQGTRLTVV.

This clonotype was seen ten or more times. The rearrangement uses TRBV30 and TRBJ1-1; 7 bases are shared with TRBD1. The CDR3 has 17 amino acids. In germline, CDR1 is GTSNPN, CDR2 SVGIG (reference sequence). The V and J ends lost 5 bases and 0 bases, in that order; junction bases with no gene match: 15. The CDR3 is CAWHQSQGPLMNTEAFF. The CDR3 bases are TGTGCCTGGCACCAATCACAGGGGCCCCTCATGAACACTGAAGCTTTCTTT.